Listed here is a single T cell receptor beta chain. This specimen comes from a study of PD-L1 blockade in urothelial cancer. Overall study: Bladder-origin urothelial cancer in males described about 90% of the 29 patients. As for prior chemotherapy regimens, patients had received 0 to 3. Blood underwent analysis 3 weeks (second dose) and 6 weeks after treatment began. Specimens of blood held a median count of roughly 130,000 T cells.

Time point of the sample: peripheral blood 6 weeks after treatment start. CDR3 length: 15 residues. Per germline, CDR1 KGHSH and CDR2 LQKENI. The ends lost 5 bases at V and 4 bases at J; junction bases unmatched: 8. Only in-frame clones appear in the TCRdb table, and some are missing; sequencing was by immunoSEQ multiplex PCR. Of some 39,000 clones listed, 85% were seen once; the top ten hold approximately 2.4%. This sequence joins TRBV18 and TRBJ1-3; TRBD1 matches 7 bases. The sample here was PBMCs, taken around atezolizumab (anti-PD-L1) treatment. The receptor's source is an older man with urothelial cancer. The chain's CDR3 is CASSESQGTGNTIYF. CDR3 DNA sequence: TGTGCCAGCTCAGAGTCACAGGGGACAGGAAACACCATATATTTT.